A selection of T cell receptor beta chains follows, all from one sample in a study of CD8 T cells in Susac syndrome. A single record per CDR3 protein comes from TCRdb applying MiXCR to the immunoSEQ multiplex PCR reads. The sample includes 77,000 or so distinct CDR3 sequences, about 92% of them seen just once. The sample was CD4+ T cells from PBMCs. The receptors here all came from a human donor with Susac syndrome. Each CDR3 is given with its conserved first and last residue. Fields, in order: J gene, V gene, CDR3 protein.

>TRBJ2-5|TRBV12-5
CASALGETQYF
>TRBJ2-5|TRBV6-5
CASQRRGGWQETQYF
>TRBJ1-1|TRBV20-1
CRARGDRETEAFF
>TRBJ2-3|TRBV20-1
CSARRAGAGTDTQYF
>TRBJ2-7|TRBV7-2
CASSPFGQEIYEQYF
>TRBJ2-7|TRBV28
CASSSGPGEQYF
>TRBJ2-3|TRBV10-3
CAISLAGGTDTQYF
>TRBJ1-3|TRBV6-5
CASSYSQNRAGNTIYF
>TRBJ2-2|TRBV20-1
CSAEMGRGGLFF
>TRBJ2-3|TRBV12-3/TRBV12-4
CASRSGTDTQYF
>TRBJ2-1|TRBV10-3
CAIGRLAGESNEQFF
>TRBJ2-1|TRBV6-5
CASSYQRGHNEQFF
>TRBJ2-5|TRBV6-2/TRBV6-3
CASSHGPEGETQYF
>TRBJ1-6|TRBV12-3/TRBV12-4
CASTTWTGDSPLHF
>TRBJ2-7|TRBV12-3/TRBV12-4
CASNPGGGYEQYF
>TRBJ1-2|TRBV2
CASSEVGPHYGYTF
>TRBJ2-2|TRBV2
CASSLRGGPGELFF
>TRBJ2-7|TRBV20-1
CSAPSADEQYF
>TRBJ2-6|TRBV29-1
CSVARGYDSGANVLTF
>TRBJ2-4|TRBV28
CASSSRGVAKNIQYF
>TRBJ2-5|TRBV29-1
CSVREGGETQYF
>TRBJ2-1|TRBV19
CASSIAGGNNEQFF
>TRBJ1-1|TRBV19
CASTTGWTEAFF
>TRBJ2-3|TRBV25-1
CASSDPGTGGTDTQYF
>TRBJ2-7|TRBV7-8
CASSAATRQGHEQYF
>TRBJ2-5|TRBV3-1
CASSPRPQLAGEEETQYF
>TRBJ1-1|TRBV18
CASSPGRGTEAFF
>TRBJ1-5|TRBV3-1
CASSPGILNQPQHF
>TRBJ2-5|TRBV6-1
CASSRDRGQETQYF
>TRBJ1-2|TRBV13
CASSTIQRTPIIGYTF
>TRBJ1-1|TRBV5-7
CASSLGGPTPNTEAFF
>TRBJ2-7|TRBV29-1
CRIQSYEQYF
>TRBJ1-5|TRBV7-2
CASSLVPGWNQPQHF
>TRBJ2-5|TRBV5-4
CASSPSTGFQETQYF
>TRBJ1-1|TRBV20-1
CSARGGGTEAFF
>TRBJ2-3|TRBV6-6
CASFWGNTDTQYF
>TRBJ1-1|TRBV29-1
CSVATYRAAFF